Listed below are T cell receptor beta chains from one sample, sequenced in a study of CD8+ T cells in alopecia areata. Clones were read by immunoSEQ multiplex PCR, and TCRdb kept only the in-frame ones, dropping some. The sample contains about 180,000 clones, around half of which appear only once. Sequencing used CD8+ T cells sorted from blood, obtained at week 24, from a patient treated with tofacitinib. These receptors all stem from a human donor with alopecia areata. The CDR3 runs from the conserved cysteine through the conserved F or W. D genes are given only for firm matches. Expanded clones are given a class, and other clones once, few, many or no size at all.

V,D,J,size,CDR3,DNA
TRBV11-1,NA,TRBJ1-1,NA,CASSLVGGTEAFF,TGTGCCAGCAGCTTAGTCGGGGGCACTGAAGCTTTCTTT
TRBV27,TRBD2,TRBJ2-5,NA,CASSPGLAGAETQYF,TGTGCCAGCAGCCCGGGACTAGCGGGGGCAGAGACCCAGTACTTC
TRBV30,TRBD1,TRBJ2-7,NA,CAWSAGTGIYEQYF,TGTGCCTGGTCCGCCGGGACAGGGATCTACGAGCAGTACTTC
TRBV29-1,NA,TRBJ2-1,NA,CSVAQRNEQFF,TGCAGCGTTGCTCAACGCAATGAGCAGTTCTTC
TRBV7-8,NA,TRBJ2-5,NA,CASSQLKAPKEETQYF,TGTGCCAGCAGCCAACTAAAGGCACCCAAGGAAGAGACCCAGTACTTC
TRBV29-1,TRBD1,TRBJ2-5,NA,CSGSGGETQYF,TGCAGCGGCTCAGGGGGAGAGACCCAGTACTTC
TRBV5-1,TRBD2,TRBJ2-2,NA,CASSQLPAGGNTGELFF,TGCGCCAGCAGCCAACTCCCAGCGGGGGGGAACACCGGGGAGCTGTTTTTT
TRBV5-6,NA,TRBJ2-1,NA,CASTILGGTKYNEQFF,TGTGCCAGCACAATTTTGGGGGGAACAAAATACAATGAGCAGTTCTTC
TRBV30,TRBD2,TRBJ2-1,NA,CAWSGLAGVKGYEQFF,TGTGCCTGGAGTGGCCTAGCGGGGGTAAAAGGGTATGAGCAGTTCTTC
TRBV12-5,NA,TRBJ1-5,NA,CASGLNQPQHF,TGTGCTAGTGGTTTGAATCAGCCCCAGCATTTT
TRBV2,NA,TRBJ1-1,NA,CASGTGTTEAFF,TGTGCCAGCGGAACAGGGACCACTGAAGCTTTCTTT
TRBV7-9,NA,TRBJ1-4,few,CASSLSRGSEEKLFF,TGTGCCAGCAGCTTATCGCGGGGATCAGAAGAAAAACTGTTTTTT
TRBV7-9,NA,TRBJ2-7,once,CASSLKGSYEQYF,TGTGCCAGCAGCTTAAAGGGGAGCTACGAGCAGTACTTC
TRBV5-6,NA,TRBJ2-7,NA,CASSLGGGYEQYF,TGTGCCAGCAGCTTAGGAGGGGGCTACGAGCAGTACTTC
TRBV5-1,NA,TRBJ2-3,NA,CASSLRRPSTDTQYF,TGCGCCAGCAGCTTGAGAAGACCTAGCACAGATACGCAGTATTTT
TRBV25-1,NA,TRBJ1-5,NA,CASSGHYSNQPQHF,TGTGCCAGCAGTGGGCACTATAGCAATCAGCCCCAGCATTTT
TRBV5-6,NA,TRBJ2-7,NA,CASRDTNGAKGVFYEQYF,TGTGCCAGCAGAGACACTAACGGTGCAAAGGGGGTTTTCTACGAGCAGTACTTC
TRBV7-2,TRBD1,TRBJ2-7,NA,CASSLLGGTGNEQYF,TGTGCCAGCAGCCTCTTAGGTGGGACAGGGAACGAGCAGTACTTC
TRBV9,NA,TRBJ2-6,few,CASSRVSRSGANVLTF,TGTGCCAGCAGCCGCGTTAGTAGGTCTGGGGCCAACGTCCTGACTTTC
TRBV29-1,NA,TRBJ1-2,few,CSVPIGTAANYGYTF,TGCAGCGTCCCCATCGGGACGGCCGCTAACTATGGCTACACCTTC
TRBV13,TRBD1,TRBJ1-3,NA,CASSPRDSSGNTIYF,TGTGCCAGCAGTCCCCGGGACAGCTCTGGAAACACCATATATTTT
TRBV29-1,NA,TRBJ1-1,NA,CSVGQGFEAFF,TGCAGCGTTGGCCAGGGCTTTGAAGCTTTCTTT
TRBV30,NA,TRBJ2-7,NA,CAYDRPEFEQYF,TGTGCCTATGACAGGCCAGAGTTCGAGCAGTACTTC
TRBV29-1,NA,TRBJ2-3,NA,CKVGGTDTQYF,TGCAAAGTAGGTGGCACAGATACGCAGTATTTT
TRBV6-6,TRBD2,TRBJ2-5,NA,CASSYISGEETQYF,TGTGCCAGCAGTTACATTAGCGGGGAAGAGACCCAGTACTTC
TRBV13,NA,TRBJ1-1,once,CASRQGGTEAFF,TGTGCCAGCAGACAGGGAGGAACTGAAGCTTTCTTT
TRBV29-1,TRBD2,TRBJ2-5,once,CSVEDLAGGRETQYF,TGCAGCGTTGAAGATCTAGCGGGGGGCCGGGAGACCCAGTACTTC
TRBV27,NA,TRBJ1-1,NA,CASSPEGARMHTEAFF,TGTGCCAGCAGTCCCGAGGGAGCCAGGATGCACACTGAAGCTTTCTTT
TRBV11-2,NA,TRBJ2-5,NA,CASSLTGRETQYF,TGTGCCAGCAGCTTAACGGGGAGGGAGACCCAGTACTTC
TRBV7-3,TRBD2,TRBJ2-3,few,CASSPGLAPDTQYF,TGTGCCAGCAGCCCAGGACTAGCCCCAGATACGCAGTATTTT
TRBV29-1,NA,TRBJ1-2,NA,CSVTGIGGYTF,TGCAGCGTTACAGGGATCGGTGGCTACACCTTC
TRBV4-1,NA,TRBJ1-3,NA,CASSQEFDSSGNTIYF,TGCGCCAGCAGCCAAGAATTTGACAGCTCTGGAAACACCATATATTTT
TRBV11-2,NA,TRBJ1-1,NA,CASSYGVNTEAFF,TGTGCCAGCAGCTATGGGGTGAACACTGAAGCTTTCTTT
TRBV14,NA,TRBJ2-7,NA,CASSQEGGRFYEQYF,TGTGCCAGCAGCCAAGAAGGAGGCAGGTTCTACGAGCAGTACTTC
TRBV6-1,TRBD1,TRBJ1-5,NA,CASRDGTGDQPQHF,TGTGCCAGCAGAGACGGGACAGGAGATCAGCCCCAGCATTTT
TRBV30,NA,TRBJ1-1,NA,CALKIRENTEAFF,TGTGCCTTAAAGATCCGGGAGAACACTGAAGCTTTCTTT
TRBV30,NA,TRBJ2-2,NA,CAWDEGVGTGELFF,TGTGCCTGGGATGAGGGAGTGGGCACCGGGGAGCTGTTTTTT
TRBV5-1,NA,TRBJ1-4,few,CASSSTGRATNEKLFF,TGCGCCAGCAGCTCTACAGGGCGGGCAACTAATGAAAAACTGTTTTTT
TRBV29-1,TRBD2,TRBJ2-1,NA,CSTTSGENEQFF,TGCAGCACGACTAGCGGGGAGAATGAGCAGTTCTTC
TRBV29-1,NA,TRBJ1-2,NA,CSVLDGSYGYTF,TGCAGCGTCCTGGACGGCTCCTATGGCTACACCTTC
TRBV23-1,TRBD1,TRBJ1-6,NA,CASSGDSLNSPLHF,TGCGCCAGCAGTGGGGACAGTCTCAATTCACCCCTCCACTTT
TRBV12-5,TRBD1,TRBJ1-2,few,CASGSTGVHGYTF,TGTGCTAGTGGTTCCACAGGGGTTCATGGCTACACCTTC
TRBV30,TRBD1,TRBJ1-2,NA,CAWSQGGFGYTF,TGTGCCTGGAGTCAGGGGGGGTTCGGCTACACCTTC
TRBV7-8,NA,TRBJ1-1,few,CASSLGRARGNPEAFF,TGTGCCAGCAGCTTAGGCAGGGCTAGAGGGAACCCTGAAGCTTTCTTT
TRBV7-9,NA,TRBJ2-7,NA,CASSADSDEQYF,TGTGCCAGCAGCGCGGACAGTGACGAGCAGTACTTC
TRBV29-1,TRBD1,TRBJ1-1,NA,CSAPGQGAGGTEAFF,TGCAGCGCACCGGGACAGGGGGCGGGAGGGACTGAAGCTTTCTTT
TRBV5-1,NA,TRBJ2-5,NA,CASSFSGRQYQETQYF,TGCGCCAGCAGCTTTTCGGGGCGCCAGTACCAAGAGACCCAGTACTTC
TRBV7-9,NA,TRBJ2-2,NA,CASSPSSGELFF,TGTGCCAGCAGCCCATCTTCGGGGGAGCTGTTTTTT
TRBV10-2,NA,TRBJ2-1,NA,CASSESGASGGDPNEQFF,TGCGCCAGCAGTGAGTCTGGGGCAAGCGGCGGGGATCCCAATGAGCAGTTCTTC
TRBV7-7,TRBD1,TRBJ2-2,NA,CASSLGQGATLAGELFF,TGTGCCAGCAGCTTAGGACAGGGGGCGACTTTGGCCGGGGAGCTGTTTTTT
TRBV9,TRBD1,TRBJ1-1,NA,CASSPVGTGANTEAFF,TGTGCCAGCAGCCCAGTAGGTACAGGGGCGAACACTGAAGCTTTCTTT